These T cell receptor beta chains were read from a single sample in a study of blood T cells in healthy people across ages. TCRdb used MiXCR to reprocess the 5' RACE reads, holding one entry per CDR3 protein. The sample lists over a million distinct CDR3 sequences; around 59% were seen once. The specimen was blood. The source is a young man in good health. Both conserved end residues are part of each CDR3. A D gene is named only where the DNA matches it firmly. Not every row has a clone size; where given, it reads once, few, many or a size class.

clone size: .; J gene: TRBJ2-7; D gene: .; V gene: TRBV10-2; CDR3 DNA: TGCGCCGCCTCCGTGGAGACCGAGCAGTACTTC; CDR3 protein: CAASVETEQYF
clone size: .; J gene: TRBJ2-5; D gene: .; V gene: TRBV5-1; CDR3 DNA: TGCGCCAGCAGCTTGGTAACCGGGGCAGAGACCCAGTACTTC; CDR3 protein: CASSLVTGAETQYF
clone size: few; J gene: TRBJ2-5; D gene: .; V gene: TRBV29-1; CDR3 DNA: TGCAGCGTTGAGAGGGTCCAAGAGACCCAGTACTTC; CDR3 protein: CSVERVQETQYF
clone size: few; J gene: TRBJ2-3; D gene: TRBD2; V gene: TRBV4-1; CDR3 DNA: TGCGCCAGCAGCCCAAGACTAGCGGGGCTGGGCCCAGATACGCAGTATTTT; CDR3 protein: CASSPRLAGLGPDTQYF
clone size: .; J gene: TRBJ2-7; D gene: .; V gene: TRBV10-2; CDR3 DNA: TGCGCCAGCAGTGAGTCTTTTTACGAGCAGTACTTC; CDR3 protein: CASSESFYEQYF
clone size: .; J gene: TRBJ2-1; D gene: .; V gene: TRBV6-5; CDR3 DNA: TGTGCCAGCAGTATTACAGGGTTCAATGAGCAGTTCTTC; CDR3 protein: CASSITGFNEQFF
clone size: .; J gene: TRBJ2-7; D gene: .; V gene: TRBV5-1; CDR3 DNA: TGCGCCAGCACCACGGGAGACAGGGAGACGCAGTACTTC; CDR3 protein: CASTTGDRETQYF
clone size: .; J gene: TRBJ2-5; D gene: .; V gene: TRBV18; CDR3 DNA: TGTGCCAGCTCACCATACGAAGACCAAGAGACCCAGTACTTC; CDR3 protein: CASSPYEDQETQYF
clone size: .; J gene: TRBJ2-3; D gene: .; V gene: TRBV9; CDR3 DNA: TGTGCCAGCAGCGCACCTCCGGCAGGGTATCTGGATACGCAGTATTTT; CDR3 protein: CASSAPPAGYLDTQYF
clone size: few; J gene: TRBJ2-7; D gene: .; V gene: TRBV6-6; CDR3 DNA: TGTGCCAGCAGTCCACGCCTAGCCCACTACGAGCAGTACTTC; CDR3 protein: CASSPRLAHYEQYF
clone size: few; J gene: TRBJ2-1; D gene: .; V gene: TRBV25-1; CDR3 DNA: TGTGCCACCTCCCGGACCTCCTACAATGAGCAGTTCTTC; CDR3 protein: CATSRTSYNEQFF
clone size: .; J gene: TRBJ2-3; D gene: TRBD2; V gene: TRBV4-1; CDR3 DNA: TGCGCCAGCAGCCACGGGGGGAAGAGCACAGATACGCAGTATTTT; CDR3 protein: CASSHGGKSTDTQYF
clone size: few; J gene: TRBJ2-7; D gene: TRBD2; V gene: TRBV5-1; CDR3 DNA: TGCGCCAGCAGCGACCAAACCGGGACTAGCGGCGGCTCCTACGAGCAGTACTTC; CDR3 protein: CASSDQTGTSGGSYEQYF
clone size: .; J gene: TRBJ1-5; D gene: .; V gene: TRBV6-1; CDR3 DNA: TGTGCCAGCAGTGAACTCGGGACTAAGGGCCAGCCCCAGCATTTT; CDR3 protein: CASSELGTKGQPQHF
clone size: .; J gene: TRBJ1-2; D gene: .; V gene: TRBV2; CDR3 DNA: TGTGCCAGCAGTGACGAAGCGGGGATCTATGGCTACACCTTC; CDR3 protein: CASSDEAGIYGYTF
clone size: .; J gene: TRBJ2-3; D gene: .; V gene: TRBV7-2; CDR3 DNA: TGTGCCAGCAGCTTAGTCGGGACGTCAGTGGCGGATACGCAGTATTTT; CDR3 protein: CASSLVGTSVADTQYF
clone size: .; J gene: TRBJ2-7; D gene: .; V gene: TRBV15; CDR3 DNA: TGTGCCACCAGCAGAGAAGGGCCCCCTGGCTACGAGCAGTACTTC; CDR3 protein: CATSREGPPGYEQYF
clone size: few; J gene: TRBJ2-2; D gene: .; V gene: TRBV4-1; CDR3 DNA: TGCGCCAGCAGCCACTCAAGCGGACTAAACACCGGGGAGCTGTTTTTT; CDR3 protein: CASSHSSGLNTGELFF
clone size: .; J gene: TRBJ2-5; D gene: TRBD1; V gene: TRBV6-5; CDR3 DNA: TGTGCCAGCAGTACGCCCCGGGACAGGGAAGAGACCCAGTACTTC; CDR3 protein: CASSTPRDREETQYF
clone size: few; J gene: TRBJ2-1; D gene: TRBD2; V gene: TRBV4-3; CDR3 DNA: TGCGCCAGCAGCCCTCGACTAGCATGGGGTGAGCAGTTCTTC; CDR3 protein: CASSPRLAWGEQFF
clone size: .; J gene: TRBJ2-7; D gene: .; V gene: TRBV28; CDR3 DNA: TGTGCCAGCATGGACGGCCCTAGGGACGAGCAGTACTTC; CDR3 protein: CASMDGPRDEQYF
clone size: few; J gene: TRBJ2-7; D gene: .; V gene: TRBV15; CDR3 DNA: TGTGCCACCAGCAGAGCGGTCAGAGCCTACGAGCAGTACTTC; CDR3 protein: CATSRAVRAYEQYF
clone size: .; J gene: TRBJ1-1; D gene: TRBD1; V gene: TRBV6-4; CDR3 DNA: TGTGCCAGCAGTGAGACCGGGACAGTGGCTTTCTTT; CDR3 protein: CASSETGTVAFF
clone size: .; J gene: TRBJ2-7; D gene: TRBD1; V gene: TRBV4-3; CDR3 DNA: TGCGCCAGCAGCCAAGATCTTATGGGACAGAACTACGAGCAGTACTTC; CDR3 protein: CASSQDLMGQNYEQYF
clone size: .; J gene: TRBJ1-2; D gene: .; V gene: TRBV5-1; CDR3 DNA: TGCGCCAGCAATAGGGGCATAGATCACTATGGCTACACCTTC; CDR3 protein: CASNRGIDHYGYTF
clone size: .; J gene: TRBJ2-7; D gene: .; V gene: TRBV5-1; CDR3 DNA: TGCGCCAGCAGCTTGATGGGTGGGACCTACGAGCAGTACTTC; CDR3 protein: CASSLMGGTYEQYF
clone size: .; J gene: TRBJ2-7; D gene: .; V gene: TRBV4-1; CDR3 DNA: TGCGCCAGCAGCCAAGATTGGACGCAGAGCTCCTACGAGCAGTACTTC; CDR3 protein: CASSQDWTQSSYEQYF
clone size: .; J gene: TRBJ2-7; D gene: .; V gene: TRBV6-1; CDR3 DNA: TGTGCCAGCAGTGAAGGGCACTCCTACGAGCAGTACTTC; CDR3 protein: CASSEGHSYEQYF
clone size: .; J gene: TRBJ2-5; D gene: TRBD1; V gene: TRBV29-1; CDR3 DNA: TGCAGCGGGGACAGAGTTGCTGAGACCCAGTACTTC; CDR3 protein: CSGDRVAETQYF
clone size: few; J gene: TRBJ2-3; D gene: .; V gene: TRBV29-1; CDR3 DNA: TGCAGCGTTACCGGGGCCCTCACAGATACGCAGTATTTT; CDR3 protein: CSVTGALTDTQYF
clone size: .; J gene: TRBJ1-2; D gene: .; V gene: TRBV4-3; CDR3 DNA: TGCGCCAGCAGCCAAGACGACATTTTGGGTCGGGGCTTTGCCCCTAAGGAGTATGGCTACACCTTC; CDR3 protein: CASSQDDILGRGFAPKEYGYTF
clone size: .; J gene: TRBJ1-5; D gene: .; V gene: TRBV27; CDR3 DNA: TGTGCCGCCGCTAGCGCGGGGAATCAGCCCCAGCATTTT; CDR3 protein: CAAASAGNQPQHF
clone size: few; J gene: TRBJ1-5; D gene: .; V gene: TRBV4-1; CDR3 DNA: TGCGCCAGCAGCCAGGGGCAGGGCGGCCAGCCCCAGCATTTT; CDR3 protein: CASSQGQGGQPQHF